This is a list of T cell receptor beta chains from one sample in a study of T cell responses to AZD1222 COVID-19 vaccine. The table came from immunoSEQ multiplex PCR; TCRdb's copy has only in-frame clones and leaves some out. Among just under 75,000 clones, 80% were seen once, and the ten largest hold around 45%. This specimen was peripheral blood, taken 28 days after the second AZD1222 dose. Receptors were obtained from an adult who received the AZD1222 COVID-19 vaccine. The CDR3 runs from the conserved cysteine through the conserved F or W. The D gene is left open where the match is weak. The size field is filled for only some rows; it gives once, few, many or a size class.

j_call d_call v_call clone_size cdr3_nt cdr3_aa
TRBJ2-2 . TRBV6-5 . TGTGCCAGCAGCGTGACAGATTACACCGGGGAGCTGTTTTTT CASSVTDYTGELFF
TRBJ1-3 . TRBV11-2 once TGTGCCAGCAGCTTAGTTGCGGCCCCGGCTGGAAACACCATATATTTT CASSLVAAPAGNTIYF
TRBJ1-2 . TRBV6-2/TRBV6-3 . TGTGCCAGCAGTTACGGGCAGTTGGAAAACTATGGCTACACCTTC CASSYGQLENYGYTF
TRBJ2-7 TRBD1 TRBV19 . TGTGCCAGTAGTTCCCGGACAGGGGGGAGTTACGAGCAGTACTTC CASSSRTGGSYEQYF
TRBJ1-2 . TRBV24-1 . TGTGCCACCAGTGACGCAACCAAGCTAGGACAGTACGGCTACACCTTC CATSDATKLGQYGYTF
TRBJ2-7 . TRBV6-6 few TGTGCCAGCAGTCCCAGGGGGGGCGAGCAGTACTTC CASSPRGGEQYF
TRBJ2-7 TRBD1 TRBV6-5 . TGTGCCAGCAGTTACACCGGGACAGGGGGCTACGAGCAGTACTTC CASSYTGTGGYEQYF
TRBJ2-7 TRBD1 TRBV27 . TGTGCCAGCATGGACAGGGGAATTGGAGAGCAGTACTTC CASMDRGIGEQYF
TRBJ2-1 . TRBV6-2/TRBV6-3 . TGTGCCAGCAGTTACTCCCGGTGGGCGTACAATGAGCAGTTCTTC CASSYSRWAYNEQFF
TRBJ2-1 TRBD1 TRBV6-5 . TGTGCCAGCAGTTCCGGGACAGGGGTGTCAGATGAGCAGTTCTTC CASSSGTGVSDEQFF
TRBJ1-1 TRBD1 TRBV28 . TGTGCCAGCAGTAGTACAGGGGCTCGCACTGAAGCTTTCTTT CASSSTGARTEAFF
TRBJ2-2 TRBD1 TRBV6-2/TRBV6-3 . TGTGCCAGCAGTTACGGGGGACAGGGTTGGACCGGGGAGCTGTTTTTT CASSYGGQGWTGELFF
TRBJ2-5 TRBD1 TRBV7-9 . TGTGCCAGCGGACTGACAGGGGGCAGGGTTTGGACCCAGTACTTC CASGLTGGRVWTQYF
TRBJ2-7 TRBD2 TRBV2 . TGTGCCAGCAGTGACGAGACTAGCGGGATCTACGAGCAGTACTTC CASSDETSGIYEQYF
TRBJ1-1 . TRBV7-2 . TGTGCCAGCAGCTTAGGAGCGACTGAAGCTTTCTTT CASSLGATEAFF
TRBJ1-5 TRBD1 TRBV28 . TGTGCCAGCAGGATGACAGGGGGAGAGAGGACCAATCAGCCCCAGCATTTT CASRMTGGERTNQPQHF
TRBJ2-7 . TRBV28 . TGTGCCAGCAGTTCTGCTAGAGCGAGGGCCGAGCAGTACTTC CASSSARARAEQYF
TRBJ2-2 . TRBV2 few TGTGCCAGCAGTGGAGGGTCTTACACCGGGGAGCTGTTTTTT CASSGGSYTGELFF
TRBJ1-1 . TRBV2 . TGTGCCAGCAGCCAACAGGGTGCGAACACTGAAGCTTTCTTT CASSQQGANTEAFF
TRBJ1-1 . TRBV19 . TGTGCCAGTAGAGGTGACAGGAAGAAGAACACTGAAGCTTTCTTT CASRGDRKKNTEAFF
TRBJ2-6 . TRBV24-1 . TGTGCCACCAGTGATTTTAATTCGGGGGCCAACGTCCTGACTTTC CATSDFNSGANVLTF
TRBJ2-7 TRBD2 TRBV10-3 . TGTGCCATCAGTGACGGAGCGGGAACCTACGAGCAGTACTTC CAISDGAGTYEQYF
TRBJ2-7 TRBD2 TRBV6-5 . TGTGCCAGCAGGGTGACTAGCGGGGGGTACGAGCAGTACTTC CASRVTSGGYEQYF
TRBJ1-2 TRBD1 TRBV9 . TGTGCCAGCAGCGCCCAGACAGGGAGCCTCTATGGCTACACCTTC CASSAQTGSLYGYTF
TRBJ2-2 . TRBV6-5 . TGTGCCAGCAGTTACCGCGGCCAGACCGGGGAGCTGTTTTTT CASSYRGQTGELFF
TRBJ1-1 . TRBV5-1 . TGCGCCAGCAGCCAAGCCCGGGACACGAACACTGAAGCTTTCTTT CASSQARDTNTEAFF
TRBJ1-3 . TRBV5-6 . TGTGCCAGCAGCTCTGGGACATGGACTGGAAACACCATATATTTT CASSSGTWTGNTIYF
TRBJ1-4 . TRBV18 . TGTGCCAGCTCAAGAGGCAACAAAAATGAAAAACTGTTTTTT CASSRGNKNEKLFF
TRBJ2-7 . TRBV5-5 once TGTGCCAGCAGCTTGGCCACAGGGTGGTACGCCTACGAGCAGTACTTC CASSLATGWYAYEQYF
TRBJ1-3 . TRBV9 . TGTGCCAGCAGCGACACAGCGGACACCATATATTTT CASSDTADTIYF
TRBJ2-7 . TRBV23-1 . TGCGCCAGCAGTCAATCTGGGGGCCCAGGGGGGCCAAGCGACGAGCAGTACTTC CASSQSGGPGGPSDEQYF
TRBJ2-4 . TRBV6-5 . TGTGCAGGAGGCGAGACCGCGAACATTCAGTACTTC CAGGETANIQYF
TRBJ2-7 . TRBV4-3 . TGCGCCAGCAGCCAAGATCAGGGGGGCTTCGCCTACGAGCAGTACTTC CASSQDQGGFAYEQYF
TRBJ1-2 . TRBV7-9 . TGTGCCAGCAGCTTGGTGGAGAACTATGGCTACACCTTC CASSLVENYGYTF
TRBJ2-3 . TRBV5-1 . TGCGCCAGCAGCTTGGAGGGAGAGGGGACAGATACGCAGTATTTT CASSLEGEGTDTQYF
TRBJ2-2 TRBD2 TRBV20-1 . TGCAGTGCTAGTCCGCGGGAGGCAAACACCGGGGAGCTGTTTTTT CSASPREANTGELFF